One sample yielded the 15 T cell receptor beta chains listed below, sequenced in a study of blood T cell repertoires in COVID-19. The data were produced by immunoSEQ multiplex PCR, yet TCRdb's version contains in-frame clones alone and is incomplete. Of 170,000 or so clones listed, roughly 80% are singletons. The source material was PBMCs or T cells enriched from blood (not recorded which). Receptors originate from a woman in her fifties or sixties who had recovered from COVID-19.

In this sample, this clone turned up a few times. This sequence joins TRBV3-1 (or the pseudogene TRBV3-2) and TRBJ1-1; D gene uncertain. The CDR3 covers 14 residues. V gave up 8 bases and J gave up 1 base, with 14 bases separating them. Per the germline V gene, CDR1 is LGHDT and CDR2 is YNNKEL (reference sequence). This CDR3 reads CASSLGTRNTEAFF. The CDR3 DNA follows: TGTGCCAGCTCTTTGGGCACCCGGAACACTGAAGCTTTCTTT.

This sequence joins TRBV18 and TRBJ2-1, with D tentatively TRBD1 (6 bases). The CDR3 totals 18 residues. Germline V gene data show CDR1 as KGHSH and CDR2 as LQKENI. V was shortened by 6 bases and J by 0 bases, with 21 bases between the two germline ends. The CDR3 protein is CASSPPRTAPSSYNEQFF. In DNA, the CDR3 is TGTGCCAGCTCCCCGCCCCGGACAGCACCAAGCTCCTACAATGAGCAGTTCTTC.

The chain uses TRBV29-1 and TRBJ1-3; tentative D call: TRBD1 (6 bases). This CDR3 is 13 amino acids long. V was cut by 8 bases and J by 5 bases, with 16 bases left in between. Germline V CDR1 and CDR2: SQVTM, ANQGSEA. This CDR3 reads CSLGTNGRNTIYF. CDR3 in DNA: TGCAGCCTTGGGACAAATGGTCGAAACACCATATATTTT.

V usage is TRBV5-8 and J usage is TRBJ2-7, with D unresolved. Germline V gene lookup returns CDR1 SGHTS and CDR2 YDEGEE. The CDR3 sequence is 13 residues long. Trimming shortened V by 0 bases and J by 6 bases, and 10 bases separated the two germline ends. DNA of the CDR3: TGTGCCAGCAGCTTGGTACGGGTTCGCGAGCAGTACTTC. This codes for CASSLVRVREQYF.

The chain recombines TRBV3-1 (or the pseudogene TRBV3-2) with TRBJ2-1; 8 bases match TRBD2. Germline-derived CDR1 and CDR2 are LGHDT and YNNKEL (reference sequence). This CDR3 region has 14 residues. Germline trimming cut 4 bases from V and 10 bases from J; bases unmatched to any gene: 9. This CDR3 reads CASSPAGLAWEQFF. CDR3 bases: TGTGCCAGCAGCCCCGCCGGACTAGCCTGGGAGCAGTTCTTC.

This clone showed up just a few times. The gene calls are TRBV6-2 or TRBV6-3 and TRBJ2-7; 8 bases agree with TRBD2. Germline-derived CDR1 and CDR2 are MNHEY and SVGEGT. V was pared by 5 bases and J by 6 bases, with 12 bases of the junction left unmatched. The CDR3 extends over 15 amino acids. Written as DNA, the CDR3 is TGTGCCAGCAGTCAAATGCATACCGGGGGGGTCGAGCAGTACTTC. Amino acid sequence: CASSQMHTGGVEQYF.

This chain links TRBV21-1 with TRBJ2-5; TRBD1, the table's D call, lacks a check against the DNA. TRBV21-1 is a known pseudogene. There are 17 residues in the CDR3. The CDR3 reads CASSQPNPQAPSETQYF. DNA of the CDR3: TGTGCCAGCAGCCAGCCGAATCCACAGGCCCCTTCGGAGACCCAGTACTTC.

This clone was seen only a few times. This chain connects TRBV5-6 to TRBJ1-5; D not certain. Germline CDR1 and CDR2: SGHDT and YYEEEE. V dropped 0 bases and J dropped 4 bases, with 11 bases sitting between them. The CDR3 has 15 amino acids. The CDR3 loop is CASSLGLSGNQPQHF. In DNA, the CDR3 is TGTGCCAGCAGCTTGGGGCTGAGCGGGAATCAGCCCCAGCATTTT.

V gene TRBV30 combines with J gene TRBJ1-5, with TRBD1 matching 10 bases. V was pared by 1 base and J by 2 bases, with 2 bases of the junction left unmatched. The CDR3 extends over 15 amino acids. Germline V CDR1 and CDR2: GTSNPN, SVGIG (reference sequence). CDR3 loop: CAWSGGTGGNQPQHF. In DNA, the CDR3 is TGTGCCTGGAGTGGGGGGACAGGGGGCAATCAGCCCCAGCATTTT.

This clone was found once. This sequence joins TRBV10-3 and TRBJ1-1, with 7 bases matching TRBD1. The CDR3 is made up of 14 amino acids. V was clipped by 4 bases and J by 5 bases; unmatched bases: 7. Germline V gives CDR1 ENHRY, CDR2 SYGVKD. As DNA, the CDR3 is TGTGCCATCAGTGGCCCAGGGGGGATGACTGAAGCTTTCTTT. This translates into CAISGPGGMTEAFF.

This clone was detected only a few times. V gene TRBV7-2 combines with J gene TRBJ2-7, with TRBD2 identical over 15 bases. The V gene's germline CDR1 is SGHTA and CDR2 FQGNSA. V lost 4 bases, J lost 7 bases, and 5 bases stayed unmatched. The CDR3 runs to 15 residues. The CDR3 DNA follows: TGTGCCAGCAGCTCCCGGACTAGCGGGAGGGGAGAGCAGTACTTC. Its protein is CASSSRTSGRGEQYF.

The rearrangement joins TRBV7-9 to TRBJ1-1; a possible D gene is TRBD1 (6 bases). Trimming cost V 1 base and J 7 bases, with 10 bases left between them. CDR3 length: 13 residues. Germline lookup yields CDR1 SEHNR and CDR2 FQNEAQ (reference sequence). CDR3 DNA: TGTGCCAGCAGCTTAGGACAGGAAGTTGAAGCTTTCTTT. Protein: CASSLGQEVEAFF.

This clone is a singleton in its sample. The chain uses TRBV4-3 and TRBJ1-1; D is possibly TRBD1 (6 bases). Germline V lookup: CDR1 LGHNA, CDR2 YSLEER. V was shortened by 2 bases and J by 5 bases, with 15 bases between the two germline ends. CDR3 length: 15 residues. CDR3 in amino acids: CASSQQAGAVTEAFF. As DNA, the CDR3 is TGCGCCAGCAGCCAACAAGCGGGGGCGGTTACTGAAGCTTTCTTT.

The chain is built from TRBV3-1 (or the pseudogene TRBV3-2) and TRBJ2-3, with D perhaps matching TRBD2 (6 bases). Germline CDR1 is LGHDT and CDR2 is YNNKEL (reference sequence). V was clipped by 4 bases and J by 1 base, with 15 bases between them. CDR3 size: 16 residues. The CDR3 sequence is CASSLEVTRGTDTQYF. The CDR3 DNA follows: TGTGCCAGCAGCCTCGAGGTGACTAGGGGCACAGATACGCAGTATTTT.

The chain is built from TRBV11-2 and TRBJ1-4, with D uncertain. This CDR3 region has 15 residues. Germline loops: CDR1 SGHAT, CDR2 FQNNGV. Trimming removed 5 bases from V and 4 bases from J, with 14 bases in between. The CDR3 coding sequence is TGTGCCAGCAGCCAAGGTGCAGGAGGTAATGAAAAACTGTTTTTT. Translated, it gives CASSQGAGGNEKLFF. The full variable domain, rest sourced from reference TRBV11-2 and TRBJ1-4, is EAGVAQSPRYKIIEKRQSVAFWCNPISGHATLYWYQQILGQGPKLLIQFQNNGVVDDSQLPKDRFSAERLKGVDSTLKIQPAKLEDSAVYLCASSQGAGGNEKLFFGSGTQLSVL.